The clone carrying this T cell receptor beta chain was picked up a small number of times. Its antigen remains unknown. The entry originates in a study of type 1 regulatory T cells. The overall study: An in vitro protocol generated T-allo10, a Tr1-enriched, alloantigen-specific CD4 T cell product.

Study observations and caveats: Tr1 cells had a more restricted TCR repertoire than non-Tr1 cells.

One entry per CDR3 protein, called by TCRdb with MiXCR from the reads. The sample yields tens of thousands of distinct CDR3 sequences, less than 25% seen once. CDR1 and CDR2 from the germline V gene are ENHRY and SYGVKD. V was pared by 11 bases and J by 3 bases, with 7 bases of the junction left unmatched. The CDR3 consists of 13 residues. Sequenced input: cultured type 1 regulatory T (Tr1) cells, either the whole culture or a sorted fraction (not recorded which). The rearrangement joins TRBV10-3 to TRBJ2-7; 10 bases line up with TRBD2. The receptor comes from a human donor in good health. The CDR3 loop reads CASTSGENYEQYF. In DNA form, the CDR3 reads TGTGCCTCAACTAGCGGGGAAAACTACGAGCAGTACTTC.